This TCR beta chain was identified in a study of T cell responses to AZD1222 COVID-19 vaccine. About this clone: Its specificity is not known.

This table comes from immunoSEQ multiplex PCR, and its TCRdb copy is limited to in-frame clones, with some not included. The sample contains more than 90,000 clones, roughly 90% of which appear only once. Broader study findings: CD4 TCRs covered the whole spike, strongest at regions 160-218 and 743-854.

The CDR3 spans 14 residues. V lost 1 base to trimming and J lost 6 bases; unmatched junction nucleotides: 2. Germline lookup yields CDR1 SGHVS and CDR2 FQNEAQ. This clonotype was sampled from an adult who received the AZD1222 COVID-19 vaccine. J is TRBJ2-2 and V is TRBV7-8, with 7 positions matching TRBD2. Sequences were derived from peripheral blood, sampled 28 days after the second AZD1222 dose. CDR3 sequence: CASSLGAGAGELFF. CDR3 nucleotide sequence: TGTGCCAGCAGCTTAGGTGCGGGGGCCGGGGAGCTGTTTTTT.